This TCR beta chain was sequenced for a study of regulatory dendritic cells for organ transplantation. Trimming cost V 5 bases and J 2 bases; bases outside gene matches: 10. This CDR3 spans 17 amino acids. Germline V CDR1 and CDR2: LGHNA, YSLEER. TCRdb's copy holds only in-frame clones and misses some; the assay was immunoSEQ multiplex PCR. Altogether fewer than 25,000 clones are present, roughly 85% being singletons, with the ten largest covering about 0.74%. Allogeneic regulatory or mature dendritic cells were co-cultured for 5 days with CFSE-labeled sorted T cells at 1:10. CD4+ or CD8+ T cells were sorted as naive CD45RA+ or memory CD45RO+. Worth noting for this clone: Antigen specificity is unknown.

Broader study findings: The authors noted considerable between-person heterogeneity in alloreactive memory CD8+ cells. The most alloreactive TCR clonotypes were found in resting memory CD8+ cells. Naive T cells showed high diversity, memory cells less, memory CD8+ least.

The chain recombines TRBV4-3 with TRBJ2-3, with 10 nucleotides matching TRBD2. The TCR comes from a human donor in good health. The sequenced sample consisted of naive CD4+ T cells from blood cultured with regulatory dendritic cells. Subset denoted: CD45RA+ naive T cells. The CDR3: CASSTRPSGSFTDTQYF. The CDR3 region has the DNA TGCGCCAGCAGCACTCGCCCTAGCGGGAGTTTCACAGATACGCAGTATTTT.